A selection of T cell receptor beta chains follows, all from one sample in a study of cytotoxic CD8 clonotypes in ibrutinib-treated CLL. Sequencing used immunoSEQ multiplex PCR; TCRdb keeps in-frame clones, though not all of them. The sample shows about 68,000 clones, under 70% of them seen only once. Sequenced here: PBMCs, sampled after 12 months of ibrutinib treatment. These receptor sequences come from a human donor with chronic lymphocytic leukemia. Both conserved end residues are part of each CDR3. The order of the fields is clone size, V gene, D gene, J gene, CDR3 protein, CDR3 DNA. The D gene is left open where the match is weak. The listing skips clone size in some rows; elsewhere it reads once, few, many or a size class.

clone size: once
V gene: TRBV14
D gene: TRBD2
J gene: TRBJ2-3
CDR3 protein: CASSPQRGQTDTQYF
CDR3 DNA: TGTGCCAGCAGCCCCCAGCGGGGGCAGACAGATACGCAGTATTTT

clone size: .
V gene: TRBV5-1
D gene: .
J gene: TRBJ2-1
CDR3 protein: CASSFGTSSSYNEQFF
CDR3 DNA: TGCGCCAGCAGCTTTGGGACCTCGAGCTCCTACAATGAGCAGTTCTTC

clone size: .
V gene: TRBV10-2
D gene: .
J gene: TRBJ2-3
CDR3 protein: CASSESRRTDTQYF
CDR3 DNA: TGCGCCAGCAGTGAGTCGAGAAGGACAGATACGCAGTATTTT

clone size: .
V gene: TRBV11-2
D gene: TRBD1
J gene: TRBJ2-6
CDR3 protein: CASSSIQGAGANVLTF
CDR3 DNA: TGTGCCAGCAGCTCAATACAGGGGGCTGGGGCCAACGTCCTGACTTTC

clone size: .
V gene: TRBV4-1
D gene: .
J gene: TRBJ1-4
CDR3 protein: CASSQAGLGGEKLFF
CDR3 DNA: TGCGCCAGCAGCCAGGCCGGACTGGGGGGTGAAAAACTGTTTTTT

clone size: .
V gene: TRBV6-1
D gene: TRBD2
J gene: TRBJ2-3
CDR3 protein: CASAWTSADTQYF
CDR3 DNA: TGTGCCAGCGCCTGGACTAGCGCAGATACGCAGTATTTT

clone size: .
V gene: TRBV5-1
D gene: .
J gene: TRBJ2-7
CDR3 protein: CASSRDNVYEQYF
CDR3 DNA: TGCGCCAGCAGCAGGGACAACGTCTACGAGCAGTACTTC

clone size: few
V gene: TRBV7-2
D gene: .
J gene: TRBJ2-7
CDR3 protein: CASSPKRGYEQYF
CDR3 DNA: TGTGCCAGCAGCCCGAAACGGGGCTACGAGCAGTACTTC

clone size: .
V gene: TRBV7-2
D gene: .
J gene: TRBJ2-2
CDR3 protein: CASSLVGHLTGELFF
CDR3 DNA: TGTGCCAGCAGCTTAGTGGGACATCTTACCGGGGAGCTGTTTTTT

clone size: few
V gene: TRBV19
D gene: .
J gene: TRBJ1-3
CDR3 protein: CASSTDTGGNTIYF
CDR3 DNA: TGTGCCAGTAGTACAGACACCGGCGGAAACACCATATATTTT

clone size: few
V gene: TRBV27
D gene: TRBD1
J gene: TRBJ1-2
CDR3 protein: CASSTGQPPYGYTF
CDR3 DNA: TGTGCCAGCAGCACGGGACAGCCTCCCTATGGCTACACCTTC

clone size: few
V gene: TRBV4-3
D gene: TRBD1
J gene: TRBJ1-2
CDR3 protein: CASSPQQGTNYGYTF
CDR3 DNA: TGCGCCAGCAGCCCTCAACAGGGGACCAACTATGGCTACACCTTC

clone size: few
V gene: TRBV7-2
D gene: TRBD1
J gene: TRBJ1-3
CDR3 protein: CASGDSPASSGNTIYF
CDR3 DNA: TGTGCCAGCGGGGACAGCCCGGCTAGCTCTGGAAACACCATATATTTT

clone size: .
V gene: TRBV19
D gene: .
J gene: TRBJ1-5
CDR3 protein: CASSIGIILGQPQHF
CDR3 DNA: TGTGCCAGTAGTATAGGAATCATTTTGGGTCAGCCCCAGCATTTT

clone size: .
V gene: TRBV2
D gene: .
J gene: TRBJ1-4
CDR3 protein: CASREDYEKLFF
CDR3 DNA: TGTGCCAGCAGGGAAGATTACGAAAAACTGTTTTTT

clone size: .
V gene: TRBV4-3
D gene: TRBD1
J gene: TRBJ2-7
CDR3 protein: CASSQVGQGFSSYEQYF
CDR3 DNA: TGCGCCAGCAGCCAAGTGGGACAGGGGTTTTCCTCCTACGAGCAGTACTTC

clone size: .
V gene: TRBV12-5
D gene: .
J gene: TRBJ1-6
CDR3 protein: CASGSTGSSYNSPLHF
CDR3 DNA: TGTGCTAGTGGCTCAACAGGGAGCTCCTATAATTCACCCCTCCACTTT

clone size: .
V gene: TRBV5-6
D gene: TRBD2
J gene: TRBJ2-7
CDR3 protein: CASSFRGLTYEQYF
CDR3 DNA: TGTGCCAGCAGCTTTCGGGGACTAACATACGAGCAGTACTTC

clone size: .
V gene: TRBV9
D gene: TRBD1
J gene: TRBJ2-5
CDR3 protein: CASSVDPRGQVQETQYF
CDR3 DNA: TGTGCCAGCAGCGTAGACCCGCGAGGACAGGTACAAGAGACCCAGTACTTC

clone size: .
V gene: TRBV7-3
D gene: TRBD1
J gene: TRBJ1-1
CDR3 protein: CASSPTGELAFF
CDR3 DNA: TGTGCCAGCAGTCCCACAGGGGAGTTGGCTTTCTTT

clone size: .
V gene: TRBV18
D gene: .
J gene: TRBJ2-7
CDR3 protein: CASSPAPGGEQYF
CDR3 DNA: TGTGCCAGCTCACCAGCCCCCGGCGGCGAGCAGTACTTC

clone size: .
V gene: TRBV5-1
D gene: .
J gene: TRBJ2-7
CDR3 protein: CASSPLDSFYEQYF
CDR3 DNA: TGCGCCAGCAGCCCCCTGGACAGCTTCTACGAGCAGTACTTC

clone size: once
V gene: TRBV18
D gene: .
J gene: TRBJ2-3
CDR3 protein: CASSPKDDTQYF
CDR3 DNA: TGTGCCAGCTCACCCAAGGATGATACGCAGTATTTT

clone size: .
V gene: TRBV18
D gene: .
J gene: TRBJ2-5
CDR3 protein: CASSPLPPGEQETQYF
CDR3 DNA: TGTGCCAGCTCACCACTCCCGCCGGGAGAGCAAGAGACCCAGTACTTC

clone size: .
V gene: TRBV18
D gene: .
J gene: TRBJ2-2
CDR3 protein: CASSLGSGELFF
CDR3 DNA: TGTGCCAGCTCACTCGGCAGCGGGGAGCTGTTTTTT

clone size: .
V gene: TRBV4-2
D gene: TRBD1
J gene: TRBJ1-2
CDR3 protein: CASSQGTGSYGYTF
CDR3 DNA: TGTGCCAGCAGCCAAGGGACAGGGAGCTATGGCTACACCTTC

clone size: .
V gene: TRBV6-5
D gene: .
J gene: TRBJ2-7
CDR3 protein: CASSYGGGVEQYF
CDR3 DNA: TGTGCCAGCAGTTACGGAGGCGGGGTCGAGCAGTACTTC

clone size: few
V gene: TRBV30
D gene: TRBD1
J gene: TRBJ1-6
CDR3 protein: CALDRENSPLHF
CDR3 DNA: TGTGCCCTTGACAGGGAAAATTCACCCCTCCACTTT

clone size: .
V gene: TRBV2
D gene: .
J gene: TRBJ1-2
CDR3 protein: CASSAGATNYGYTF
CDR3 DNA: TGTGCCAGCAGTGCAGGCGCCACTAACTATGGCTACACCTTC

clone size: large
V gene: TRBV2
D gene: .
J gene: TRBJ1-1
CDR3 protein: CASSVRAGNTEAFF
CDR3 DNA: TGTGCCAGCAGCGTGAGGGCGGGGAACACTGAAGCTTTCTTT

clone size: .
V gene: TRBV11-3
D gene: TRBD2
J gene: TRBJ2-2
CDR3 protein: CASSPGLAGALTANTGELFF
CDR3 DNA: TGTGCCAGCAGCCCCGGACTAGCGGGGGCCCTAACCGCGAACACCGGGGAGCTGTTTTTT

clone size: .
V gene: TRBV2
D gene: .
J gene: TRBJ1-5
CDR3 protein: CASRLEATGSFNQPQHF
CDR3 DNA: TGTGCCAGCAGATTGGAGGCCACAGGAAGTTTCAATCAGCCCCAGCATTTT

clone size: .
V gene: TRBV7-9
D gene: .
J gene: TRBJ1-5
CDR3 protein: CASSLEVGTRNQPQHF
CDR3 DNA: TGTGCCAGCAGCTTAGAGGTTGGCACACGCAATCAGCCCCAGCATTTT

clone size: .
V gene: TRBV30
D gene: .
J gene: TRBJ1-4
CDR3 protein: CAWSGLLGGSNEKLFF
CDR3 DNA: TGTGCCTGGAGCGGCCTTTTAGGGGGATCTAATGAAAAACTGTTTTTT

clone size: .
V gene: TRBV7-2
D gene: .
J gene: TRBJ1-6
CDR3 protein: CASSPGADSPLHF
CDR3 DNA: TGTGCCAGCAGCCCCGGGGCCGATTCACCCCTCCACTTT

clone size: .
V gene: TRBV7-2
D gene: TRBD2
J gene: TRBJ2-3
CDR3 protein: CASSPGLASDTQYF
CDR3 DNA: TGTGCCAGCAGCCCCGGACTAGCCTCAGATACGCAGTATTTT

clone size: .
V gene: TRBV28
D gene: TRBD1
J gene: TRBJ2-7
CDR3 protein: CASSSLTRADRGQNEQYF
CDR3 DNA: TGTGCCAGCAGCTCCCTCACCCGCGCGGACAGGGGGCAGAACGAGCAGTACTTC

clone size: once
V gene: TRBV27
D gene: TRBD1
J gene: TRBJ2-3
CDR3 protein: CASSSPGQGAWTDTQYF
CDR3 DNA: TGTGCCAGCAGCTCGCCGGGACAGGGGGCATGGACAGATACGCAGTATTTT

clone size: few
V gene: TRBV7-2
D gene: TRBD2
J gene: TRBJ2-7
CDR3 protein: CASSAGVARYEQYF
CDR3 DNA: TGTGCCAGCAGCGCGGGGGTAGCGCGCTACGAGCAGTACTTC

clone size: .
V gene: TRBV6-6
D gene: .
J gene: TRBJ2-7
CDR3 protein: CASSYGAEQYF
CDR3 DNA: TGTGCCAGCAGTTACGGCGCCGAGCAGTACTTC

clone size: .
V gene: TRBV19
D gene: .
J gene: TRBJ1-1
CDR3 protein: CASTPPTGTRRNTEAFF
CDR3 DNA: TGTGCCAGTACCCCGCCCACCGGGACAAGGAGGAACACTGAAGCTTTCTTT

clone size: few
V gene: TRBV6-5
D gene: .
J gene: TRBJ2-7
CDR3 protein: CASIPQGARSYEQYF
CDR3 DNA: TGTGCCAGCATCCCCCAAGGGGCCCGATCCTACGAGCAGTACTTC

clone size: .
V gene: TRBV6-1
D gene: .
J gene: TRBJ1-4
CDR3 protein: CASSEAKGSFATNEKLFF
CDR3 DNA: TGTGCCAGCAGTGAAGCGAAGGGCAGTTTTGCAACTAATGAAAAACTGTTTTTT

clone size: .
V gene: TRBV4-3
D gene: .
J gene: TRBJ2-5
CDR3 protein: CASSPSAGQETQYF
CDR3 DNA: TGCGCCAGCAGCCCCTCTGCGGGACAAGAGACCCAGTACTTC

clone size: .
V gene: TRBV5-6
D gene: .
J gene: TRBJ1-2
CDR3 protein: CASRTLDSDYGYTF
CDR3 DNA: TGTGCCAGCAGGACCCTTGACAGTGACTATGGCTACACCTTC

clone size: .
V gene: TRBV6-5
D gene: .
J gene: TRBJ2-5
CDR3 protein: CASGRGTRGQETQYF
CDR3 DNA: TGTGCCAGCGGCCGGGGAACTCGAGGGCAAGAGACCCAGTACTTC

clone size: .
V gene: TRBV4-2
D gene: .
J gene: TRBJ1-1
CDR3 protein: CASSQDRPNTEAFF
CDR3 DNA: TGTGCCAGCAGCCAAGACAGGCCGAACACTGAAGCTTTCTTT

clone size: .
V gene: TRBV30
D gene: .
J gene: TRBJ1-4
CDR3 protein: CAWSVGTSSEKLFF
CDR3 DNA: TGTGCCTGGAGTGTAGGGACGTCGAGTGAAAAACTGTTTTTT

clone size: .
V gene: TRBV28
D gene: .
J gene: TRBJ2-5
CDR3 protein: CASSSQGLGATRYF
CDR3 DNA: TGTGCCAGCAGTTCGCAGGGCCTCGGGGCTACAAGGTACTTC

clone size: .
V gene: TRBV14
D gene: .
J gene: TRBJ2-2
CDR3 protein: CASSHLFGQDANTGELFF
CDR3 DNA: TGTGCCAGCAGCCACCTTTTTGGGCAGGACGCGAACACCGGGGAGCTGTTTTTT

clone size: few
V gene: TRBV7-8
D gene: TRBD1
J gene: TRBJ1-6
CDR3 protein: CATSTGQAASPLHF
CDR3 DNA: TGTGCCACCTCGACGGGACAGGCGGCTTCACCCCTCCACTTT

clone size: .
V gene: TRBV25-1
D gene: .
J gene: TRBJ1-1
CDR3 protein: CASSSGQNTEAFF
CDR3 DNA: TGTGCCAGCAGTTCGGGACAAAACACTGAAGCTTTCTTT

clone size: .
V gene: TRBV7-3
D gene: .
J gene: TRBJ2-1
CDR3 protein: CASSKQDSYNEQFF
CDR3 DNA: TGTGCCAGCAGCAAACAGGACTCCTACAATGAGCAGTTCTTC

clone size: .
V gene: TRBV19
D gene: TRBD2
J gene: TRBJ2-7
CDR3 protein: CATGTSRGREQYF
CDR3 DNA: TGTGCCACGGGGACTAGCCGGGGGAGAGAGCAGTACTTC